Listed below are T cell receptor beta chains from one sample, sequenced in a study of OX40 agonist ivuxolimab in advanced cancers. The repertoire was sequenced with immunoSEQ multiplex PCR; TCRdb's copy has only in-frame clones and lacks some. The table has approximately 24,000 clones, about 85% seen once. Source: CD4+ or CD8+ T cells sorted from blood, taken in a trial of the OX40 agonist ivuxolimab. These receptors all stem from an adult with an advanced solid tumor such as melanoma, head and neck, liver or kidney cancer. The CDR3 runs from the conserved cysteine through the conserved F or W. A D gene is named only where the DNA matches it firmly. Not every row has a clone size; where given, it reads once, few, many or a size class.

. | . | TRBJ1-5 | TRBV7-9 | TGTGCCAGCAGCCCAGTGGGGTTTGGGAATCAGCCCCAGCATTTT | CASSPVGFGNQPQHF
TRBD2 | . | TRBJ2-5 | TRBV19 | TGTGCCAGTGCGATTGGCGGTTCGGGGATAGCGGGAGTTCTGGAGACCCAGTACTTC | CASAIGGSGIAGVLETQYF
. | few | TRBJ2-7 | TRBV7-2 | TGTGCCAGCAGCCCGGGTGACGAGCAGTACTTC | CASSPGDEQYF
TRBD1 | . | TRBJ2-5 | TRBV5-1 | TGCGCCAGCAGCTTCACAGGGGATTCAGAGACCCAGTACTTC | CASSFTGDSETQYF
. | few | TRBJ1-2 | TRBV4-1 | TGCGCCAGCAGCTATATGCCGGGGACGCTGGATGGCTACACCTTC | CASSYMPGTLDGYTF
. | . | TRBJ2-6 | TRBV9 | TGTGCCAGCAGCGTAGGCCGAATATGGAGCTCTGGGGCCAACGTCCTGACTTTC | CASSVGRIWSSGANVLTF
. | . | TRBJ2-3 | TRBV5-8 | TGTGCCGTTTTAAAAAGGGGGTCCACAGATACGCAGTATTTT | CAVLKRGSTDTQYF
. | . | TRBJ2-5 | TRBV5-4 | TGTGCCAGCAGCTTGGTCCAAGAGACCCAGTACTTC | CASSLVQETQYF
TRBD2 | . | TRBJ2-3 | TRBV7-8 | TGTGCCAGCAGCTTAGGAACTAGCGGGGGGACAGATACGCAGTATTTT | CASSLGTSGGTDTQYF
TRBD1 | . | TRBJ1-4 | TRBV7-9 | TGTGCCAGCAGCTCCCTCGGGACAGAGAATGAAAAACTGTTTTTT | CASSSLGTENEKLFF
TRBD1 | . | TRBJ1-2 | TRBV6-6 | TGTGCCAGCAGTTACGGCGGACAGGGGGCCCCCGGCTACACCTTC | CASSYGGQGAPGYTF
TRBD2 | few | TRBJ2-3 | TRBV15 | TGTGCCACCAGCAGGCTGGGACTAGCGGGGGGGCTCGGCAACACAGATACGCAGTATTTT | CATSRLGLAGGLGNTDTQYF
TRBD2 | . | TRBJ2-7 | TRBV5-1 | TGCGCCAGCAGCAATGGACTAGCGCGATCCTACGAGCAGTACTTC | CASSNGLARSYEQYF
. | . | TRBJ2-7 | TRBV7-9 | TGTGCCAGCAGTTCGACGGAAAACTACGAGCAGTACTTC | CASSSTENYEQYF
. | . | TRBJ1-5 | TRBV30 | TGTGCCTGGAGTGCGGGGATGGCTGGCAATCAGCCCCAGCATTTT | CAWSAGMAGNQPQHF
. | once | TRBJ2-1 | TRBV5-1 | TGCGCCAGCAGCCCCCGGGGCCTGAGCTCCTACAATGAGCAGTTCTTC | CASSPRGLSSYNEQFF
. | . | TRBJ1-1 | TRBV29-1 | TGCAGCGTTGGACCCATCGGGTCCCCCACTGAAGCTTTCTTT | CSVGPIGSPTEAFF